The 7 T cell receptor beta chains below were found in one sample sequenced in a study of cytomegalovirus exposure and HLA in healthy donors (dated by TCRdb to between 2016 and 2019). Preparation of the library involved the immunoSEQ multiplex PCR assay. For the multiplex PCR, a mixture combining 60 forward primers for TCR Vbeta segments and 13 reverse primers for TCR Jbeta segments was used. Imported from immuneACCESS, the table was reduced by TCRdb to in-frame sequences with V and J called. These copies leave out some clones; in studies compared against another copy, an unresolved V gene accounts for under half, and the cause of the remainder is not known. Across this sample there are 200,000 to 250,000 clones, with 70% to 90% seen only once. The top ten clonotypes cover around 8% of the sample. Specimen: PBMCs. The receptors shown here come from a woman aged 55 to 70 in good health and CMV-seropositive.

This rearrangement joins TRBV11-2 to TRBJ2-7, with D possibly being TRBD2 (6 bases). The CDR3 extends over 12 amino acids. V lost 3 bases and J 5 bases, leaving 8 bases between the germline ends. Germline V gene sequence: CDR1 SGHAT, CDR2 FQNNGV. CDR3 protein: CASSFGGNEQYF. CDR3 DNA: TGTGCCAGCAGCTTTGGGGGGAACGAGCAGTACTTC.

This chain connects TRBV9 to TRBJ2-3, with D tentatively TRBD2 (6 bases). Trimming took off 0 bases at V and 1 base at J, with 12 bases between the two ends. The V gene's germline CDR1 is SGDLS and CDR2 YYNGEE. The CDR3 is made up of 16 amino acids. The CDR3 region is CASSVAAGMGTDTQYF. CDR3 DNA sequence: TGTGCCAGCAGCGTAGCTGCGGGAATGGGCACAGATACGCAGTATTTT. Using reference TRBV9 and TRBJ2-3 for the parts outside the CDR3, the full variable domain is DSGVTQTPKHLITATGQRVTLRCSPRSGDLSVYWYQQSLDQGLQFLIQYYNGEERAKGNILERFSAQQFPDLHSELNLSSLELGDSALYFCASSVAAGMGTDTQYFGPGTRLTVL.

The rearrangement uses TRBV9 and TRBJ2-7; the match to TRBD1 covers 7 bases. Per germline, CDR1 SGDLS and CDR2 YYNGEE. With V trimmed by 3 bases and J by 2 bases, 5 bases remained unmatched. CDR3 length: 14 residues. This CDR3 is CASSGRQGPYEQYF. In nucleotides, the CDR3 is TGTGCCAGCAGCGGTCGACAGGGACCCTACGAGCAGTACTTC. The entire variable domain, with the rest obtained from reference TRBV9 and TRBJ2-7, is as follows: DSGVTQTPKHLITATGQRVTLRCSPRSGDLSVYWYQQSLDQGLQFLIQYYNGEERAKGNILERFSAQQFPDLHSELNLSSLELGDSALYFCASSGRQGPYEQYFGPGTRLTVT.

Here the CDR3 reads CASGLRLASEQYF. The CDR3 bases are TGTGCCAGCGGCCTCAGACTAGCTAGCGAGCAGTACTTC. The chain joins TRBV14 to TRBJ2-7, with 7 nucleotides matching TRBD2. The J segment lost 6 bases and the V segment lost 8 bases, leaving 10 bases of the junction unmatched. Germline CDR1 SGHDN, CDR2 FVKESK. There are 13 residues in the CDR3.

The DNA of the CDR3 is TGTGCCAGCAGAAGGCAGGACTTCACTGAAGCTTTCTTT. It is translated as CASRRQDFTEAFF. The genes are TRBV27 and TRBJ1-1, with D hard to call. With 6 bases removed from V and 4 bases from J, the gap between germline ends came to 12 bases. The V gene's germline CDR1 is MNHEY and CDR2 SMNVEV (reference sequence). The CDR3 sequence is 13 residues long.

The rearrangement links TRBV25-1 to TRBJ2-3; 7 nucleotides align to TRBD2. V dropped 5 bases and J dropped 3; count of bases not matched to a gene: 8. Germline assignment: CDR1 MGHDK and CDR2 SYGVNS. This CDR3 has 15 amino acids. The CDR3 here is CASSRTSGGTDTQYF. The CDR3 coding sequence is TGTGCCAGCAGTAGGACTTCCGGGGGGACAGATACGCAGTATTTT.

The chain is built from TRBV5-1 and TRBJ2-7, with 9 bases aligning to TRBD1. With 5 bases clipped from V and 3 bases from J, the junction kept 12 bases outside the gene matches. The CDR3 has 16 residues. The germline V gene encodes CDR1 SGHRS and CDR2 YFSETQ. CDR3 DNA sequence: TGCGCCAGCAGTACCCAACAGGGGGCTTGGGGCTACGAGCAGTACTTC. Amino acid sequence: CASSTQQGAWGYEQYF.